A selection of T cell receptor beta chains follows, all from one sample in a study of cytomegalovirus exposure and HLA in healthy donors. TCRdb keeps only in-frame clones here, not all; method: immunoSEQ multiplex PCR. The table includes more than 150,000 clones, more than 65% detected once. The specimen sequenced was PBMCs. These receptors were collected from a girl aged 2-15 years in good health and CMV-seropositive. CDR3s leave out the opening cysteine and the closing phenylalanine or tryptophan.

j_gene | v_gene | CDR3aa
TRBJ1-5 | TRBV6-1 | ASSWTGVLDQPQH
TRBJ1-4 | TRBV5-5 | ASTVGGAANEKLF
TRBJ2-7 | TRBV7-9 | ASDQAGLHEQY
TRBJ1-5 | TRBV7-8 | ASSLDSYNQPQH
TRBJ2-3 | TRBV19 | ARDLSGGEIGDTQY
TRBJ2-6 | TRBV6-5 | ASSYRVHSGANVLT
TRBJ1-6 | TRBV5-4 | ASSIRTGHFYNSPLH
TRBJ2-1 | TRBV5-4 | ASSLGLAGAGEQF
TRBJ2-5 | TRBV5-1 | ASSSSRRETQY
TRBJ1-5 | TRBV6-5 | ASARGLSNQPQH
TRBJ2-1 | TRBV30 | AWYTGLSRNEQF
TRBJ2-1 | TRBV5-5 | ASSFGTGEVDEQF
TRBJ1-1 | TRBV2 | ASGRGLDTEAF
TRBJ1-2 | TRBV7-9 | ASSFLGENYGYT
TRBJ2-1 | TRBV9 | ASSVGTSGNHEQF
TRBJ2-1 | TRBV6-6 | ASSYIAGYNEQF
TRBJ2-5 | TRBV6-5 | ASRIAGEETQY
TRBJ1-2 | TRBV5-1 | ASSRQAAADGYT
TRBJ1-5 | TRBV28 | ASGRRQPQH
TRBJ1-2 | TRBV7-9 | ASSFSTGEGYT
TRBJ2-5 | TRBV28 | ASSSAGTSETQY
TRBJ2-1 | TRBV5-1 | ASSAFTAGAYNEQF
TRBJ1-1 | TRBV2 | ASKVTGVAGEAF
TRBJ2-6 | TRBV5-1 | ASTLKNSGANVLT
TRBJ2-7 | TRBV28 | ASSLYSTSSYEQY
TRBJ1-1 | TRBV5-4 | ASSFSGTGGAF
TRBJ1-1 | TRBV5-1 | ASGQGGNTEAF
TRBJ1-1 | TRBV15 | ATSSYKVGAGTEAF
TRBJ1-1 | TRBV15 | ATRRGGPGGRGLERHTEAF
TRBJ2-7 | TRBV11-3 | ASSLRQGLYEQY
TRBJ2-5 | TRBV19 | ASSTNGLDGETQY
TRBJ2-3 | TRBV6-1 | ASSESGGRGDTQY
TRBJ2-5 | TRBV6-5 | ASSYSGPRRGETQY
TRBJ2-3 | TRBV7-9 | ASSLAPGGPTDTQY
TRBJ1-1 | TRBV19 | ASSPQGGTEAF
TRBJ2-3 | TRBV19 | ASSIDYPSPDTQY
TRBJ1-2 | TRBV28 | ASSSAYLTGLSGYT
TRBJ2-5 | TRBV2 | ASSGGSGRASGETQY
TRBJ2-2 | TRBV9 | ASSDWTGQNTGELF
TRBJ1-6 | TRBV4-3 | ASSQVPGQGNSPLH
TRBJ1-1 | TRBV5-1 | ASSLMEGPTEAF
TRBJ1-1 | TRBV10-3 | AIILEEGTSEAF
TRBJ2-2 | TRBV9 | ASTKNGELF
TRBJ1-4 | TRBV7-6 | ASSSAGTGAEKLF
TRBJ2-2 | TRBV18 | ASSAQGAGELF
TRBJ2-1 | TRBV5-1 | ASSLGGQKYNEQF
TRBJ2-3 | TRBV13 | ASSISGIGTDTQY